These T cell receptor beta chains were read from a single sample in a study of shared clonotypes between healthy human individuals. Data came from immunoSEQ multiplex PCR; TCRdb stores just in-frame clones and leaves some out. The sample records under 1,100,000 clones, more than 75% being singletons. Sequenced: memory CD4+ T cells from PBMCs. All receptors come from a young man in good health. Some clones in this sample may be carry-over from other donors' samples. Each CDR3 is given with its conserved first and last residue. The D gene is left open where the match is weak. A clone size is listed for some rows: how often the clone was seen (once, few, many), or a class if it is expanded.

>TRBV5-8|TRBJ2-7|11|NA|NA
CASSLEYEQYF
>TRBV30|TRBJ2-1|17|TRBD2|NA
CAWSSFSGRAGSSEQFF
>TRBV11-2|TRBJ2-3|16|TRBD2|once
CASSLEGLAGTDTQYF
>TRBV6-1|TRBJ1-4|12|NA|NA
CASSWDADNPFF
>TRBV19|TRBJ2-7|17|TRBD2|NA
CASSRAVWTGGTYEQYF
>TRBV7-9|TRBJ2-2|16|NA|NA
CASSLSGSGRTGELFF
>TRBV7-9|TRBJ2-1|19|NA|once
CASSPGLRVAAFLPHEQFF
>TRBV5-4|TRBJ2-5|14|NA|NA
CASSLLGGKETQYF
>TRBV7-9|TRBJ2-7|15|TRBD2|many
CASSPRTSEGGEQYF
>TRBV20-1|TRBJ2-7|11|TRBD2|NA
CSAWTRVEQYF
>TRBV5-1|TRBJ2-1|14|TRBD2|NA
CASSLSGMKGEQFF
>TRBV7-2|TRBJ2-7|15|TRBD2|NA
CASSLSPAGAYEQYF
>TRBV6-4|TRBJ2-3|16|TRBD2|once
CASSEGGLAGPDTQYF
>TRBV7-9|TRBJ1-3|15|NA|NA
CASSLAGVAGNTIYF
>TRBV7-9|TRBJ1-5|14|TRBD1|NA
CASSTDRANQPQHF
>TRBV27|TRBJ2-2|16|NA|NA
CASSLYSNLNTGELFF
>TRBV18|TRBJ2-5|13|NA|NA
CASSPIGRETQYF
>TRBV2|TRBJ1-4|14|NA|NA
CASSESLAFEKLFF
>TRBV7-2|TRBJ2-5|15|TRBD2|NA
CASSFLRGSGKTQYF
>TRBV11-2|TRBJ2-7|14|NA|NA
CASSRSNRENEQYF
>TRBV15|TRBJ2-7|14|TRBD1|NA
CATSLDRVGYEQYF
>TRBV7-9|TRBJ2-1|12|NA|few
CASSLGNNEQFF